This T cell receptor beta chain was observed in a study of blood T cell repertoires in COVID-19. Study-level information: The United States, Italy and Spain were the sources of the acute and convalescent COVID-19 samples. From T cells, B-cell-depleted T cells, or PBMCs came the material, which was cDNA or gDNA.

In Seattle, patients joined the study during active infection and were tracked longitudinally. Germline V gene sequence: CDR1 KGHSH, CDR2 LQKENI. The CDR3 runs to 14 residues. Trimming left V 2 bases short and J 0 bases short, with 7 bases between. Study processing details: Estimation of nucleated cell counts was performed using reference gene primer amplification. Sequencing used immunoSEQ multiplex PCR; TCRdb keeps in-frame clones, though not all of them. D and trimming come from the DNA, and the V and J calls and clone size come from that table. The data contain 30,000 to 40,000 clones, around 80% of them seen just once; the ten biggest clones take up more than 1.5%.

The specimen was peripheral blood. The TCR comes from a man aged 55 to 70 with COVID-19, enrolled during active disease. The rearrangement uses TRBV18 and TRBJ1-1, with no clear D. DNA of the CDR3: TGTGCCAGCTCACCAGTCCGAGTGAACACTGAAGCTTTCTTT. Amino acids: CASSPVRVNTEAFF.